This TCR beta chain was captured in a study of control samples from healthy donors and cancer patients. The method was immunoSEQ multiplex PCR; TCRdb's version includes in-frame clones alone and lacks a portion of them. This sample has 140,000 to 150,000 clones; roughly 93% occur once, and the top ten carry more than 5%. This CDR3 contains 15 residues. Sequencing input: blood. The V call is TRBV21-1, the J call TRBJ1-2. TRBV21-1 is flagged as a pseudogene. The sequence came from a man aged 18 to 35 in good health. The CDR3 DNA is TGTGCCAGCAGCTCACGCTCGGGAGGCGGCTATGGCTACACCTTC. Residues: CASSSRSGGGYGYTF.